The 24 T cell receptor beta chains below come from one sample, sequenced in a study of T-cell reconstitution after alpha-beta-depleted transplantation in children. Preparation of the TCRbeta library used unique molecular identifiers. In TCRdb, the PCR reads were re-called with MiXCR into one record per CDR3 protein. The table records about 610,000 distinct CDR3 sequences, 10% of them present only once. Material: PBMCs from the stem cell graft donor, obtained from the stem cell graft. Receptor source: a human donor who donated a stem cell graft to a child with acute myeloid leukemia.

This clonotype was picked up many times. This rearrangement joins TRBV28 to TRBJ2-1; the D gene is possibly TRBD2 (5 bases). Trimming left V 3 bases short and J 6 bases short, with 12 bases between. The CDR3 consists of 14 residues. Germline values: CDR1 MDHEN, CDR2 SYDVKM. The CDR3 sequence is CASSLDGILNEQFF. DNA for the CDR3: TGTGCCAGCAGTTTGGACGGGATCCTCAATGAGCAGTTCTTC.

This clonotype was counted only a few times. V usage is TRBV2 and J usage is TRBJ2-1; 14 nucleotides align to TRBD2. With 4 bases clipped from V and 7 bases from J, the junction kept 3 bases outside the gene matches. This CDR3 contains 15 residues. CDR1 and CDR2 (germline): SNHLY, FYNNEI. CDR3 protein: CASSGLAGGLNEQFF. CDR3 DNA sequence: TGTGCCAGCAGTGGACTAGCGGGAGGGCTGAATGAGCAGTTCTTC.

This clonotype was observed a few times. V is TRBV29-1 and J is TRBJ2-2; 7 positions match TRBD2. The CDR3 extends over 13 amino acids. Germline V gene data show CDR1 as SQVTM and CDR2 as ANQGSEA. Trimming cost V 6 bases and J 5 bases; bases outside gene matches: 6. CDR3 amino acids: CSVGDYRTGELFF. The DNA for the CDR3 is TGCAGCGTCGGGGACTACCGAACCGGGGAGCTGTTTTTT.

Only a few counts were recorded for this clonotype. CDR3 region: CASKVRGNTEAFF. In nucleotides, the CDR3 is TGTGCCAGCAAAGTCAGGGGGAACACTGAAGCTTTCTTT. The genes are TRBV27 and TRBJ1-1, with a possible D match to TRBD1 (6 bases). Germline-derived CDR1 and CDR2 are MNHEY and SMNVEV (reference sequence). The V end was cut by 7 bases, the J end by 1 base, with 10 bases between. The CDR3 extends over 13 amino acids.

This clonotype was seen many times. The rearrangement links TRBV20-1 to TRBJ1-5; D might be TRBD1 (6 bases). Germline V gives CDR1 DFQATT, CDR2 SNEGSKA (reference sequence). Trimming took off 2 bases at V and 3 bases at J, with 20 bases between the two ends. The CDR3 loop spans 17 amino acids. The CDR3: CSARPLQGHGNNQPQHF. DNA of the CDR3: TGCAGTGCTAGACCACTACAGGGTCATGGAAACAATCAGCCCCAGCATTTT.

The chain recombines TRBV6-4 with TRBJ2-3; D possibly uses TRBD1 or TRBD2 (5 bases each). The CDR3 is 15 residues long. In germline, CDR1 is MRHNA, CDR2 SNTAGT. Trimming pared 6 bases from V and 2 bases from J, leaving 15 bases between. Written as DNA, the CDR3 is TGTGCCAGCAGGGGCCAGGGAGAAATCACAGATACGCAGTATTTT. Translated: CASRGQGEITDTQYF.

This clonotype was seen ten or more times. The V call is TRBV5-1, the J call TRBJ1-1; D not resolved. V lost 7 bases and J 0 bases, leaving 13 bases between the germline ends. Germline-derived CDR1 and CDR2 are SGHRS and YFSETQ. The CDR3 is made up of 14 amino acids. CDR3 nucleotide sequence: TGCGCCAGCTTCCTCGACCAGTTGAACACTGAAGCTTTCTTT. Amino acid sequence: CASFLDQLNTEAFF.

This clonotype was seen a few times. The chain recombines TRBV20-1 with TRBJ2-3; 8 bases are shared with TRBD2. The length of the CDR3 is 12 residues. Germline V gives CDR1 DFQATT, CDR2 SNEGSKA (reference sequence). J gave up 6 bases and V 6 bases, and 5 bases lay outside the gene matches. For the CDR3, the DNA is TGCAGTGCACACCGCGGGGGGGATACGCAGTATTTT. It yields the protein CSAHRGGDTQYF.

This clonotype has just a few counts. The CDR3 bases are TGCGCCAGCAGCCAAGGCCGAGGAAATGAAGCTTTCTTT. Its translation: CASSQGRGNEAFF. This chain joins TRBV4-1 and TRBJ1-1; D unclear. Trimming took 1 base from V and 7 from J, leaving 10 bases between them. The length of the CDR3 is 13 residues. Germline V CDR1 and CDR2: MGHRA, YSYEKL.

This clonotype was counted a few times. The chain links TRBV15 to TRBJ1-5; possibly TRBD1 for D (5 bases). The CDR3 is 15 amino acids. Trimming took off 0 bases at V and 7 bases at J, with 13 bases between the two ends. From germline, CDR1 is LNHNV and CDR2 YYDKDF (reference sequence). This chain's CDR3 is CATSRDGGPGQPQHF. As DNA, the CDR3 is TGTGCCACCAGCAGAGATGGGGGACCGGGGCAGCCCCAGCATTTT.

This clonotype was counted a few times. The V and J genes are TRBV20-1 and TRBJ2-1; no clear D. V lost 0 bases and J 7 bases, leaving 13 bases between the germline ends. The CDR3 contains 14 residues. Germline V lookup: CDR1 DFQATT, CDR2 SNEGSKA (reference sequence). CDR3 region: CSARDSELRNEQFF. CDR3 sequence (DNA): TGCAGTGCTAGAGATTCCGAGCTTCGGAATGAGCAGTTCTTC.

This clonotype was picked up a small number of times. This CDR3 is CASSPSGTKQYF. The CDR3 DNA reads as TGTGCCAGCAGCCCTTCCGGGACTAAGCAGTACTTC. The rearrangement joins TRBV11-2 to TRBJ2-7, with 7 nucleotides matching TRBD2. CDR1 and CDR2 from the germline V gene are SGHAT and FQNNGV. The CDR3 length is 12 residues. V was clipped by 5 bases and J by 8 bases; unmatched bases: 6.

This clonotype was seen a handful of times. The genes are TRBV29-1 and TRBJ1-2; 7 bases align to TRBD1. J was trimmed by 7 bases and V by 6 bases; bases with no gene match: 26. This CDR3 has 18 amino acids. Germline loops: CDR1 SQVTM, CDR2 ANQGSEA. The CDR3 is CSVTWVGRQGASRSGYTF. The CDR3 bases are TGCAGCGTCACGTGGGTAGGTAGACAGGGTGCATCCCGGTCTGGCTACACCTTC.

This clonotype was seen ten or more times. CDR3 bases: TGCGCCAGCACTCTTGGGACTAGCGGGAGAGAGCAGTTCTTC. Its translation is CASTLGTSGREQFF. This chain uses TRBV5-1 with TRBJ2-1, with 14 bases matching TRBD2. The germline V gene encodes CDR1 SGHRS and CDR2 YFSETQ. This CDR3 is 14 amino acids long. V trimming: 6 bases; J trimming: 10 bases; junction bases outside the gene matches: 6.

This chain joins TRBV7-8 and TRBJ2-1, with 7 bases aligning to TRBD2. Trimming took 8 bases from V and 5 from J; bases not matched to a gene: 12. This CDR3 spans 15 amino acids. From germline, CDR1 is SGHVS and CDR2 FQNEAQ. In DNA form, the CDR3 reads TGTGCCAGCGACTTTTTGTGGGGGGGGAACAATGAGCAGTTCTTC. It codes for CASDFLWGGNNEQFF.

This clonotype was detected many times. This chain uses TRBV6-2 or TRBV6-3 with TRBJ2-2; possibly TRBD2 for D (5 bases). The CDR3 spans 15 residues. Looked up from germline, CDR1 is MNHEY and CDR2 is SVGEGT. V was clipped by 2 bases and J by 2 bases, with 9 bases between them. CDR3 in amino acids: CASSYPSGNTGELFF. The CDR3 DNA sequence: TGTGCCAGCAGTTACCCGAGCGGTAACACCGGGGAGCTGTTTTTT.

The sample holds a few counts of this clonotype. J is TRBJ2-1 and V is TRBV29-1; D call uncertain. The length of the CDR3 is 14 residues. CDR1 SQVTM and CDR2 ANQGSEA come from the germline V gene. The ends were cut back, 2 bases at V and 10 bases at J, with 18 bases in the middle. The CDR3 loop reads CSVESGPGSWEQFF. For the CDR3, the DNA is TGCAGCGTTGAATCCGGGCCCGGTAGTTGGGAGCAGTTCTTC.

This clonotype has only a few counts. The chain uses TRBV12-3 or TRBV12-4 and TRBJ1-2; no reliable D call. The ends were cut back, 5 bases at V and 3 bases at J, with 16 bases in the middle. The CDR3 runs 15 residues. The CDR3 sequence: CASSGPRASYYGYTF. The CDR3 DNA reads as TGTGCCAGCAGTGGGCCCCGGGCCTCCTACTATGGCTACACCTTC.

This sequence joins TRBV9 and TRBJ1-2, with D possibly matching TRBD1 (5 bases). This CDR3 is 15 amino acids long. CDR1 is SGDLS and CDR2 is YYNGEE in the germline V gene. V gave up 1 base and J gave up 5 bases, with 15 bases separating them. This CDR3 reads CASSVTDRTLYGYTF. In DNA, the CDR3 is TGTGCCAGCAGCGTAACCGATCGGACACTATATGGCTACACCTTC.

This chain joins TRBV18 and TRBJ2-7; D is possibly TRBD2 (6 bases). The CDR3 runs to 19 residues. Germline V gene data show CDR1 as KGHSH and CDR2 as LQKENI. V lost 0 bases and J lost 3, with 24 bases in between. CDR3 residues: CASSPPIGDSGTQLYEQYF. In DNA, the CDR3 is TGTGCCAGCTCACCACCGATTGGCGACTCCGGGACTCAGCTCTACGAGCAGTACTTC.

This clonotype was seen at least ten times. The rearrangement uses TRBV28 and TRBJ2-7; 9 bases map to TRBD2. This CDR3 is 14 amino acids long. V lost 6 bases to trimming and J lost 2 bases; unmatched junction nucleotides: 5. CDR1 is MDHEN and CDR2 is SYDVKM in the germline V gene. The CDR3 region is CASRSSGDTYEQYF. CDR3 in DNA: TGTGCCAGCAGATCTAGCGGGGATACCTACGAGCAGTACTTC.

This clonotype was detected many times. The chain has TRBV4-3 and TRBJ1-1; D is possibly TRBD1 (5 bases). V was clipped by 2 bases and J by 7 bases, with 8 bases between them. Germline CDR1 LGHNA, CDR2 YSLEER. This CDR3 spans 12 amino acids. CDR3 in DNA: TGCGCCAGCAGCCAACGGGGGAATGAAGCTTTCTTT. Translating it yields CASSQRGNEAFF.

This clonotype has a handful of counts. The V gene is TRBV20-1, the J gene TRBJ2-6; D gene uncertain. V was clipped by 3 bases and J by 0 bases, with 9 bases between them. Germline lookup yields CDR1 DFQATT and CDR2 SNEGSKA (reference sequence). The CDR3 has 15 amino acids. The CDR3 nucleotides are TGCAGTGCTAGGTTTCAGCGCTCTGGGGCCAACGTCCTGACTTTC. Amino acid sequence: CSARFQRSGANVLTF.

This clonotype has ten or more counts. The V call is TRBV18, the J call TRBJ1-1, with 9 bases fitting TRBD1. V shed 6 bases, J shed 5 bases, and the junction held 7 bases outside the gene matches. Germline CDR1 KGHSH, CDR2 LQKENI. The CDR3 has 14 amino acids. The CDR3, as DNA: TGTGCCAGCTCCCCAGGGACAGGGAAAACTGAAGCTTTCTTT. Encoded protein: CASSPGTGKTEAFF. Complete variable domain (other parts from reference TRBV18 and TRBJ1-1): NAGVMQNPRHLVRRRGQEARLRCSPMKGHSHVYWYRQLPEEGLKFMVYLQKENIIDESGMPKERFSAEFPKEGPSILRIQQVVRGDSAAYFCASSPGTGKTEAFFGQGTRLTVV.